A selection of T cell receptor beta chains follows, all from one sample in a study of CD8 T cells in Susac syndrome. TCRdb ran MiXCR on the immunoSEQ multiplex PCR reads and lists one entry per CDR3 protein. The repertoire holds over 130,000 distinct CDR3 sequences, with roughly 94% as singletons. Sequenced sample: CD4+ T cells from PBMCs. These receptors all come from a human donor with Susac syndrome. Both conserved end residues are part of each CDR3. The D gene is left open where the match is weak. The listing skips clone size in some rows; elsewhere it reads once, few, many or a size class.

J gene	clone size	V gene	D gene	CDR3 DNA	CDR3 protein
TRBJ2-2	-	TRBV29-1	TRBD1	TGCAGCGTAGGACAGGGGTCTGGGACCGGGGAGCTGTTTTTT	CSVGQGSGTGELFF
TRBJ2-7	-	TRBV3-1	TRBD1	TGTGCCAGCAGCCAAGATGCCGGACAGGGGGGCCACGAGCAGTACTTC	CASSQDAGQGGHEQYF
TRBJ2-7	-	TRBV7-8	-	TGTGCCAGCAGCTTAATTTCCGCGTTCGAGCAGTACTTC	CASSLISAFEQYF
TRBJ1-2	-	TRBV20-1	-	TGCAGTGCTAGAGATACACAGCCAGGATACTATGGCTACACCTTC	CSARDTQPGYYGYTF
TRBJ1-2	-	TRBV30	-	TGTGCCTGGAGTGAGGGAGACTATGGCTACACCTTC	CAWSEGDYGYTF
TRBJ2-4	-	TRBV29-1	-	TGCAGCGTTGAAGAAGGGACGGCGAAAAACATTCAGTACTTC	CSVEEGTAKNIQYF
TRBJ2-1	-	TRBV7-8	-	TGTGCCAGCAGCCCGCGAGGGGTTAGCTCCTACAATGAGCAGTTCTTC	CASSPRGVSSYNEQFF
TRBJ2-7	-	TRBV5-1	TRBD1	TGCGCCAGCAGCAACGCCGGGACAGGGGGCAGCGAGCAGTACTTC	CASSNAGTGGSEQYF
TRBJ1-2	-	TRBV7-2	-	TGTGCCAGCAGCTTAGCAGGGCTCGGAGGCTACACCTTC	CASSLAGLGGYTF
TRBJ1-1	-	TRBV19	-	TGTGCCAGTAGTAAGAGGGGATTGACTGAAGCTTTCTTT	CASSKRGLTEAFF
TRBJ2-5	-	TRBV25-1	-	TGTGCCAGCAGTGAATATAGGCCCGGAAGGGAGACCCAGTACTTC	CASSEYRPGRETQYF
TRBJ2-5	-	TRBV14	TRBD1	TGTGCCAGCAGCCAAGACCAGGGGGCGGTTGAGACCCAGTACTTC	CASSQDQGAVETQYF
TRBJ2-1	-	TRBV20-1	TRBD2	TGCAGCGCAGGGACTAGCGGGAGGTACAATGAGCAGTTCTTC	CSAGTSGRYNEQFF
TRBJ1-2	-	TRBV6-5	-	TGTGCCAGCAGTTACTCAAATCAGGTCCATGGCTACACCTTC	CASSYSNQVHGYTF
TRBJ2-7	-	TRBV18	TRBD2	TGTGCCAGCTCACCGGGACTAGCGGGAGTTAACGAGCAGTACTTC	CASSPGLAGVNEQYF
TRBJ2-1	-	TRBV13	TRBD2	TGTGCCAGCAGCCGTAGCGGGCTCAACAATGAGCAGTTCTTC	CASSRSGLNNEQFF
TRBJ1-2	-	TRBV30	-	TGTGCCTGGATGGAGGCCTCCTATGGCTACACCTTC	CAWMEASYGYTF
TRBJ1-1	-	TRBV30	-	TGTGCCTGGAGTGTACGTGGGGACACTGAAGCTTTCTTT	CAWSVRGDTEAFF
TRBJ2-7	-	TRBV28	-	TGTGCCAGCAGGAGGAGTGGCTCCTACGAGCAGTACTTC	CASRRSGSYEQYF
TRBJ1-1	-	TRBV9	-	TGTGCCAGCAGCGTAGATGGCGACACTGAAGCTTTCTTT	CASSVDGDTEAFF
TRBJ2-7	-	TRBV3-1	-	TGTGCCAGCAGCCACGTATGGGACGGCGACGAGCAGTACTTC	CASSHVWDGDEQYF
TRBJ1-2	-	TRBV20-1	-	TGCAGTGCCTTCGACAGTAACTATGGCTACACCTTC	CSAFDSNYGYTF
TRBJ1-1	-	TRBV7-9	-	TGTGCCAGCAGCCTCAGACAGGTCCCCGAAGCTTTCTTT	CASSLRQVPEAFF
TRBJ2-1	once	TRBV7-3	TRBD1	TGTGCCAGCAGCCCATCGGGACAGGGTAAGAAGTTCTTC	CASSPSGQGKKFF
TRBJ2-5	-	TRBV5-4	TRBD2	TGTGCCAGCAGCTCCGGGCGGCAAGGGAGGGCCGGGGAGACCCAGTACTTC	CASSSGRQGRAGETQYF
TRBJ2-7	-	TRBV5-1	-	TGCGCCAGCAGCTTGGCAGGGATCCACGAGCAGTACTTC	CASSLAGIHEQYF
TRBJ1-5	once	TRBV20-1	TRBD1	TGCAGTGCCCACCGGACAGGGGGCAATCAGCCCCAGCATTTT	CSAHRTGGNQPQHF
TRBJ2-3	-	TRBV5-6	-	TGTGCCAGCAGCTTCGGGCCTACTAGCACAGATACGCAGTATTTT	CASSFGPTSTDTQYF
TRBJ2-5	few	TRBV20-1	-	TGCAGTGCTAGTCGGGCAGCGAAAGAGACCCAGTACTTC	CSASRAAKETQYF
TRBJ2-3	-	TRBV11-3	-	TGTGCCAGCAGCTTAAGGTCCGGGAGTTGGGGCACAGATACGCAGTATTTT	CASSLRSGSWGTDTQYF
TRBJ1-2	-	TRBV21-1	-	TGTGCCAGCAGTCCTGGTTTGACTAACTATGGCTACACCTTC	CASSPGLTNYGYTF
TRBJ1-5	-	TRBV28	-	TGTGCCAGCAATGGCAATCAGCCCCAGCATTTT	CASNGNQPQHF
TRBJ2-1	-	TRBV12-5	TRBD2	TGTGCTAGTGCCCAAGGACTAGCGGGAGATGAGCAGTTCTTC	CASAQGLAGDEQFF
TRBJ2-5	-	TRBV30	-	TGTGCCTGGAGTGTACGTGTGGGGACGGAGACCCAGTACTTC	CAWSVRVGTETQYF
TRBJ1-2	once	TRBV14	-	TGTGCCAGCAGCCAAGAAGTGCCAGGCAGGGGCTACACCTTC	CASSQEVPGRGYTF
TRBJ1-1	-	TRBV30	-	TGTGCCTGGATCTGGAGGGGAGGCATGACTGAAGCTTTCTTT	CAWIWRGGMTEAFF
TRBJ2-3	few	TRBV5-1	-	TGTGCCAGCTCCCTAAACACAGATACGCAGTATTTT	CASSLNTDTQYF
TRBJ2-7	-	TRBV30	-	TGTGCCTGGAGTGTACTGCCCCCCTGGCAATCCTACGAGCAGTACTTC	CAWSVLPPWQSYEQYF
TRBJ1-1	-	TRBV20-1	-	TGCAGTGCTAGAGAGGTGGGGTACACTGAAGCTTTCTTT	CSAREVGYTEAFF
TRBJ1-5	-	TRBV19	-	TGTGCCAGTAGTATCGAGGGGGACAATCAGCCCCAGCATTTT	CASSIEGDNQPQHF
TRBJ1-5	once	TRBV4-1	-	TGCGCCAGCAGCCGAGACTCGGCCTCGGCGGCCCAACCCCAGCATTTT	CASSRDSASAAQPQHF
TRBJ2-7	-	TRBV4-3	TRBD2	TGCGCCAGCAGTCGCGAAGTAGCGGGGGCCTACGAGCAGTACTTC	CASSREVAGAYEQYF
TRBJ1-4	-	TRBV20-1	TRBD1	TGCAGTCCCGCGATTGGAGACGGGGCAGGGGGTGAAAAACTGTTTTTT	CSPAIGDGAGGEKLFF
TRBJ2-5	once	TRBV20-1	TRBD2	TGCAGTGCTTATAGCGGGGACCAAGAGACCCAGTACTTC	CSAYSGDQETQYF
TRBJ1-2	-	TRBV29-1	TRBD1	TGCAGCGGTTGGACTGACAGGGGTCTCACCTTC	CSGWTDRGLTF
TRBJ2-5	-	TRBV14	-	TGTGCCAGCAGCCGACTAGTTGTGTCGACAGAGACCCAGTACTTC	CASSRLVVSTETQYF
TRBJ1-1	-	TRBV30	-	TGTGCCTGGAGGCGACTCTCCACTGAAGCTTTCTTT	CAWRRLSTEAFF
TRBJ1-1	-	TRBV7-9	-	TGTGCCAGCAGCTTAGAGACGAACACTGAAGCTTTCTTT	CASSLETNTEAFF
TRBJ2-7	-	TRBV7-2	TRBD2	TGTGCCAGCAGATCGACTAGCGGGACCTCCTACGAGCAGTACTTC	CASRSTSGTSYEQYF
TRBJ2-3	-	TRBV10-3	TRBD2	TGTGCCACGCGGACTAGCGGGGGGCTATCAGATACGCAGTATTTT	CATRTSGGLSDTQYF